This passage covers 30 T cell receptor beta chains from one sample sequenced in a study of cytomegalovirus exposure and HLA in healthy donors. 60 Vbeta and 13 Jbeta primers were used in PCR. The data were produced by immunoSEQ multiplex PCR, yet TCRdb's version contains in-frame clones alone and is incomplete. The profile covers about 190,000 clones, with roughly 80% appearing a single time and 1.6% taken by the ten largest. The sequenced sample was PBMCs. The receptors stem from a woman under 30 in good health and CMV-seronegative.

The CDR3 DNA follows: TGTGCCAGCAGTGACCAGGGGGCTGGCTATGGCTACACCTTC. Protein product: CASSDQGAGYGYTF. The chain combines TRBV27 with TRBJ1-2; TRBD1 agrees at 8 bases. Germline CDR1 and CDR2: MNHEY and SMNVEV (reference sequence). V was clipped by 5 bases and J by 4 bases; unmatched bases: 6. This CDR3 has 14 amino acids.

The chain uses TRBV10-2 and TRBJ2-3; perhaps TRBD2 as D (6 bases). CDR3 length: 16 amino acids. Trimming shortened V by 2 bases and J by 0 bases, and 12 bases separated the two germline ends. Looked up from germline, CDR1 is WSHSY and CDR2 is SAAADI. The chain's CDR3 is CASSERVAVSTDTQYF. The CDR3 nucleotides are TGCGCCAGCAGTGAGAGGGTAGCGGTTAGCACAGATACGCAGTATTTT.

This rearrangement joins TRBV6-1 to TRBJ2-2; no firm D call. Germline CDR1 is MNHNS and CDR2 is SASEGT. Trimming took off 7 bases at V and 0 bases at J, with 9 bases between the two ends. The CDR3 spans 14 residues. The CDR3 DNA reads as TGTGCCAGCAAAAGCGCCGCGAACACCGGGGAGCTGTTTTTT. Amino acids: CASKSAANTGELFF.

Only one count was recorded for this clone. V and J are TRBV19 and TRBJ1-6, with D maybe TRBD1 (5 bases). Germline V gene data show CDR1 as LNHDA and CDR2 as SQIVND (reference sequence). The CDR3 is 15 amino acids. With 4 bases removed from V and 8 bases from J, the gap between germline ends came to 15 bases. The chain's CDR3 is CASSRSGVLDSPLHF. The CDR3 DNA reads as TGTGCCAGTAGTAGATCGGGGGTCCTCGATTCACCCCTCCACTTT.

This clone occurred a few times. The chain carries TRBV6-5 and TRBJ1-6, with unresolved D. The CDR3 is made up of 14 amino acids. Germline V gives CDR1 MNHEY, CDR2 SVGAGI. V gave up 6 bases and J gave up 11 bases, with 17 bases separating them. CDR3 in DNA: TGTGCCAGCAGCTCCGACGGCAGGAGGCCACCCCTCCACTTT. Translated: CASSSDGRRPPLHF.

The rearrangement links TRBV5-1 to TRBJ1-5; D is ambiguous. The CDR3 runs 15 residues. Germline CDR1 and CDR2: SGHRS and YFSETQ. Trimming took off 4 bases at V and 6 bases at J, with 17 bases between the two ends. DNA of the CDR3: TGCGCCAGCAGCGAAGACGGAGGGTACGGTCAGCCCCAGCATTTT. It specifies CASSEDGGYGQPQHF.

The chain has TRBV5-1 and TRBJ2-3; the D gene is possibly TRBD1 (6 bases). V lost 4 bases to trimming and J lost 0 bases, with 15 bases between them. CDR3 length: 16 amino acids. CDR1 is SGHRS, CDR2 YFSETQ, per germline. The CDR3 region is CASSEGDGSSTDTQYF. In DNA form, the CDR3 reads TGCGCCAGCAGCGAGGGGGACGGCTCTAGCACAGATACGCAGTATTTT. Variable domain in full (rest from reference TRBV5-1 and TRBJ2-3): KAGVTQTPRYLIKTRGQQVTLSCSPISGHRSVSWYQQTPGQGLQFLFEYFSETQRNKGNFPGRFSGRQFSNSRSEMNVSTLELGDSALYLCASSEGDGSSTDTQYFGPGTRLTVL.

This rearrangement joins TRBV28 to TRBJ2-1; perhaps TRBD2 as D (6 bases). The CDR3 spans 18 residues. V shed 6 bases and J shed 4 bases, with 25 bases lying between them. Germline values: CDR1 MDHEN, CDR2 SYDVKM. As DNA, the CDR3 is TGTGCCAGCAGCATTCAGGGCATAAGACTAGTCAGGTACAATGAGCAGTTCTTC. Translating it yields CASSIQGIRLVRYNEQFF.

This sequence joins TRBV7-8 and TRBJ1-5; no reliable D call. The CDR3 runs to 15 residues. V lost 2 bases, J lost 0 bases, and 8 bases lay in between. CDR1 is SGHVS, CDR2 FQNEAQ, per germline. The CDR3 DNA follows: TGTGCCAGCAGCTTATCTTATAATAGCAATCAGCCCCAGCATTTT. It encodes CASSLSYNSNQPQHF.

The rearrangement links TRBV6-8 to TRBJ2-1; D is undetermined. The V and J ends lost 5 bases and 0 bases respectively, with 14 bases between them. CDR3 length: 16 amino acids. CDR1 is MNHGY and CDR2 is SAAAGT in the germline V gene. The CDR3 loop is CASSRLGDISYNEQFF. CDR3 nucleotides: TGTGCCAGCAGTAGGTTGGGCGACATCTCCTACAATGAGCAGTTCTTC.

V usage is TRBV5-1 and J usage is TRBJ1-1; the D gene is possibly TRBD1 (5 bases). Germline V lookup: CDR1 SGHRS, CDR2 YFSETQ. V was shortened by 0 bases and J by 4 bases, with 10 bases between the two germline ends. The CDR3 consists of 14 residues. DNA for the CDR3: TGCGCCAGCAGCTTGGTGGGGGAGGGCACTGAAGCTTTCTTT. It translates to CASSLVGEGTEAFF.

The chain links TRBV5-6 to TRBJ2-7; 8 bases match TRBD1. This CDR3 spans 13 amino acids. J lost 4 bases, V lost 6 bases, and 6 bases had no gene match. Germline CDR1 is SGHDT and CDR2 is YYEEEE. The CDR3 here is CASTDRAEYEQYF. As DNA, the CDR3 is TGTGCCAGCACGGACAGGGCGGAATACGAGCAGTACTTC.

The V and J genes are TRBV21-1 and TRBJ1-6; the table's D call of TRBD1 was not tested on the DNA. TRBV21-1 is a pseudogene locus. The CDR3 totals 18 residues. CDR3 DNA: TGTGCCAGCAGTTCCGACATTTTTCCTGTCCCCTATAATTCACCCCTCCACTTT. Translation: CASSSDIFPVPYNSPLHF.

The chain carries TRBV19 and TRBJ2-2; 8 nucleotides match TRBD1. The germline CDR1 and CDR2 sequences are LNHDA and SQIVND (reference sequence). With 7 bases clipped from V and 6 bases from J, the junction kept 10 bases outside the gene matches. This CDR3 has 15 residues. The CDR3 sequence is CASTFRQGAAGELFF. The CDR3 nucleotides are TGTGCCAGTACTTTTAGGCAGGGGGCGGCCGGGGAGCTGTTTTTT. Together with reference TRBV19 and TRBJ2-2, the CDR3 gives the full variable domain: DGGITQSPKYLFRKEGQNVTLSCEQNLNHDAMYWYRQDPGQGLRLIYYSQIVNDFQKGDIAEGYSVSREKKESFPLTVTSAQKNPTAFYLCASTFRQGAAGELFFGEGSRLTVL.

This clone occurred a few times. The CDR3 loop is CASSPRGREKLFF. DNA of the CDR3: TGTGCCAGCAGCCCCAGGGGCCGAGAAAAACTGTTTTTT. V and J are TRBV7-9 and TRBJ1-4; D may be TRBD1 (6 bases). The CDR3 covers 13 residues. V lost 5 bases, J lost 8 bases, and 12 bases lay in between. CDR1 SEHNR and CDR2 FQNEAQ come from the germline V gene (reference sequence).

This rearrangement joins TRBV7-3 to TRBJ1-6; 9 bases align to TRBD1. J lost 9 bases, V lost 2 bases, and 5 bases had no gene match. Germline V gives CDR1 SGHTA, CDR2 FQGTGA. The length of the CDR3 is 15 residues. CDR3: CASSLEGTGISPLHF. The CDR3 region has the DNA TGTGCCAGCAGCTTAGAGGGGACAGGGATTTCACCCCTCCACTTT.

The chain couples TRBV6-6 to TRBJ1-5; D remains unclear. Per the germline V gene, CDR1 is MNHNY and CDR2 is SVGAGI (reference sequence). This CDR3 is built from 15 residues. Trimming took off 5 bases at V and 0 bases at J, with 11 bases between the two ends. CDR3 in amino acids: CASSLLMSSNQPQHF. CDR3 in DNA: TGTGCCAGCAGTCTCCTCATGAGTAGCAATCAGCCCCAGCATTTT.

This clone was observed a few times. The CDR3, as DNA: TGTGCCAGCAAGATAGGGACAGGCAATTCACCCCTCCACTTT. It specifies CASKIGTGNSPLHF. The chain uses TRBV7-9 and TRBJ1-6; 8 bases fit TRBD1. The CDR3 length is 14 residues. Germline values: CDR1 SEHNR, CDR2 FQNEAQ (reference sequence). V shed 7 bases, J shed 7 bases, and the junction held 6 bases outside the gene matches.

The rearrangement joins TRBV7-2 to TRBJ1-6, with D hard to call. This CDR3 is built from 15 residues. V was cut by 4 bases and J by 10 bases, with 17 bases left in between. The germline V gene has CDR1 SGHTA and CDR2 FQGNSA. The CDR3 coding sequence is TGTGCCAGCAGCTCCAGACGGGTTTCACGGTCACCCCTCCACTTT. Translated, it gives CASSSRRVSRSPLHF.

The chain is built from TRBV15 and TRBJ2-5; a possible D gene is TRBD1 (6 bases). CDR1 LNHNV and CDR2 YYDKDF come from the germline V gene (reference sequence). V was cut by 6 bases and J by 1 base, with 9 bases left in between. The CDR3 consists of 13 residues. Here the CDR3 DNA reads TGTGCCACCAGAAGGGACACCCAAGAGACCCAGTACTTC. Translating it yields CATRRDTQETQYF.

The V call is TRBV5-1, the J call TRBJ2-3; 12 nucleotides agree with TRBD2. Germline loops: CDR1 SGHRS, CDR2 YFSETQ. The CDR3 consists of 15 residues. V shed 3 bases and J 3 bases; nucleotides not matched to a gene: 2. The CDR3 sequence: CASSWTSGVTDTQYF. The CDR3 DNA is TGCGCCAGCAGCTGGACTAGCGGGGTGACAGATACGCAGTATTTT.

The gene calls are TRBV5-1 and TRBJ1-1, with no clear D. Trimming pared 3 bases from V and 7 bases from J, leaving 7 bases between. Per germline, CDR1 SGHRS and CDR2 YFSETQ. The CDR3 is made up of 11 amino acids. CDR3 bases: TGCGCCAGCAGCTCCGGGAGTGAAGCTTTCTTT. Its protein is CASSSGSEAFF.

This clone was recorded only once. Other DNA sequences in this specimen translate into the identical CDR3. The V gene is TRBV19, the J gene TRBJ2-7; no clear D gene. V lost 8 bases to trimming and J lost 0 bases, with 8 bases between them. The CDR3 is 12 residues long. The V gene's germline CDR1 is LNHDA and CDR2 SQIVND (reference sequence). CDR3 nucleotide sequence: TGTGCCAGTTCCGGAGACTCCTACGAGCAGTACTTC. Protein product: CASSGDSYEQYF.

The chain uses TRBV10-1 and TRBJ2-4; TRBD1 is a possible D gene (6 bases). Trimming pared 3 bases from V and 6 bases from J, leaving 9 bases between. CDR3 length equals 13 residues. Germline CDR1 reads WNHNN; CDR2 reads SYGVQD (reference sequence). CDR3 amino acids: CASSDTGSNIQYF. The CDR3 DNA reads TGCGCCAGCAGTGACACAGGGTCAAACATTCAGTACTTC.

The CDR3 reads CASSFSGGYNEQFF. CDR3 DNA: TGTGCCAGCAGCTTTAGCGGGGGCTACAATGAGCAGTTCTTC. This chain uses TRBV7-3 with TRBJ2-1; 9 nucleotides match TRBD2. There are 14 residues in the CDR3. J gave up 3 bases and V 3 bases, and 0 bases lay outside the gene matches. Germline V gene sequence: CDR1 SGHTA, CDR2 FQGTGA.

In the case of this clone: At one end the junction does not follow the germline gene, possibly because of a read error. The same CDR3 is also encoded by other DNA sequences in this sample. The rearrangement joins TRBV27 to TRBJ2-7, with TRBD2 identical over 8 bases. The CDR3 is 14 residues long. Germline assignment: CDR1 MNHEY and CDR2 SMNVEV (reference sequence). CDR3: CASSISGMLNEQYF. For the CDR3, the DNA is TGCGCCAGCAGCATTAGCGGGATGCTTAACGAGCAGTACTTC.

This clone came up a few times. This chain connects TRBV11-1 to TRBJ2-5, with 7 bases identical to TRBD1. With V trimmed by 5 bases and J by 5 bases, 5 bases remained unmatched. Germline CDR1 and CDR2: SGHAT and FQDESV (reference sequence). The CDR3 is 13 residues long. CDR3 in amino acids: CASSLGTAETQYF. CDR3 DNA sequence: TGTGCCAGCAGCCTCGGGACAGCGGAGACCCAGTACTTC.

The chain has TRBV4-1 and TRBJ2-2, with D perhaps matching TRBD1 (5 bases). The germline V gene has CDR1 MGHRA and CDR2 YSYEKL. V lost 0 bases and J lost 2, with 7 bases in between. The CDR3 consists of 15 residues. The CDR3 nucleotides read TGCGCCAGCAGCCAAGATGACAGCAACACCGGGGAGCTGTTTTTT. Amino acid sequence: CASSQDDSNTGELFF.

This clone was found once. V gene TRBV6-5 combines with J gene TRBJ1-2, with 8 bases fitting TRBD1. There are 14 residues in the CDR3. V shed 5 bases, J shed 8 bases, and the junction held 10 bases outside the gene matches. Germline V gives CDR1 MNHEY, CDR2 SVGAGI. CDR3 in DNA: TGTGCCAGCAGTGAGGGACAGGCGCCGGGGGGCTACACCTTC. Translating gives CASSEGQAPGGYTF.

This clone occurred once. The CDR3 nucleotides are TGTGCCAGCAGCCGGGATGGGACAGGGGGCCCAGATACGCAGTATTTT. Translating gives CASSRDGTGGPDTQYF. J is TRBJ2-3 and V is TRBV9; 12 bases line up with TRBD1. The CDR3 is 16 residues long. V lost 4 bases, J lost 4 bases, and 7 bases stayed unmatched. Germline-derived CDR1 and CDR2 are SGDLS and YYNGEE.